The 14 T cell receptor beta chains below were found in one sample sequenced in a study of CD8 T cells in Susac syndrome. An amount of RNA that ranged from roughly 0.45 to 1 ug was reverse transcribed with random hexamers. TCRdb analysed the immunoSEQ multiplex PCR reads with MiXCR anew, one entry per CDR3 protein. This table holds fewer than 350,000 distinct CDR3 sequences, about 90% found once. Sequencing input: CD4+ T cells from PBMCs. These receptors were obtained from a human donor with multiple sclerosis.

CDR3 region: CASSRGTSGSAYEQYF. The CDR3 DNA follows: TGCGCCAGCAGCCGGGGGACTAGCGGGTCCGCCTACGAGCAGTACTTC. The chain uses TRBV4-1 and TRBJ2-7; 12 bases match TRBD2. V dropped 4 bases and J dropped 2; count of bases not matched to a gene: 6. The CDR3 consists of 16 residues. Per the germline V gene, CDR1 is MGHRA and CDR2 is YSYEKL.

This clonotype was picked up a small number of times. CDR3 protein: CASSQSAGGLYEQYF. The CDR3 nucleotides read TGTGCCAGCAGCCAATCGGCAGGGGGCCTTTACGAGCAGTACTTC. This rearrangement joins TRBV3-1 to TRBJ2-7; 8 nucleotides agree with TRBD1. Germline values: CDR1 LGHDT, CDR2 YNNKEL (reference sequence). This CDR3 contains 15 residues. V gave up 2 bases and J gave up 4 bases; unmatched junction bases: 7.

The chain couples TRBV20-1 to TRBJ2-2, with D possibly TRBD1 on 5 matching bases. CDR1 and CDR2 from the germline V gene are DFQATT and SNEGSKA (reference sequence). Trimming removed 5 bases at V and 7 bases at J, with 14 bases between. There are 13 residues in the CDR3. The CDR3 sequence: CSAGRVDDGELFF. Written as DNA, the CDR3 is TGCAGTGCTGGCAGGGTGGATGACGGGGAGCTGTTTTTT.

V gene TRBV30 combines with J gene TRBJ2-7; 8 positions agree with TRBD1. The germline CDR1 and CDR2 sequences are GTSNPN and SVGIG (reference sequence). This CDR3 is 12 amino acids long. V was clipped by 3 bases and J by 6 bases; unmatched bases: 4. The CDR3 region has the DNA TGTGCCTGGAGGACGGACAGGGTCGAGCAGTACTTC. This gives the protein CAWRTDRVEQYF. Full variable domain (rest looked up from reference TRBV30 and TRBJ2-7): SQTIHQWPATLVQPVGSPLSLECTVEGTSNPNLYWYRQAAGRGLQLLFYSVGIGQISSEVPQNLSASRPQDRQFILSSKKLLLSDSGFYLCAWRTDRVEQYFGPGTRLTVT.

This clonotype was seen a single time. Its ends do not fully match the called genes, so a read error is possible. This chain links TRBV7-7 with TRBJ2-5, with TRBD2 matching 13 bases. The V gene's germline CDR1 is SSHAT and CDR2 FNYEAQ (reference sequence). The CDR3 is made up of 17 amino acids. CDR3 sequence (DNA): TGTGCTAGCAGCTTAGCACGGACTAGCGGGGGCCAAGAGACCCAGTACTTC. Amino acids: CASSLARTSGGQETQYF.

This sequence joins TRBV28 and TRBJ2-7; 9 positions match TRBD1. The CDR3 runs 15 residues. Unmatched junction bases numbered 8, after V lost 3 bases and J lost 5 bases. Germline V lookup: CDR1 MDHEN, CDR2 SYDVKM. The CDR3 DNA follows: TGTGCCAGCAGTTTCTTTGGGACAGGGCCGAACGAGCAGTACTTC. Translating gives CASSFFGTGPNEQYF.

V gene TRBV5-1 combines with J gene TRBJ2-5; D is uncertain. Deletions cut 4 bases from V and 5 bases from J, with 21 bases between. Germline CDR1 is SGHRS and CDR2 is YFSETQ. This CDR3 contains 16 residues. As DNA, the CDR3 is TGCGCCAGCAGCCCCCACGGACCGGCCAAAGGGGAGACCCAGTACTTC. Residues: CASSPHGPAKGETQYF.

V usage is TRBV29-1 and J usage is TRBJ1-2; D might be TRBD1 (6 bases). V lost 6 bases and J lost 3, with 14 bases in between. Germline V lookup: CDR1 SQVTM, CDR2 ANQGSEA. The CDR3 length is 13 residues. CDR3 amino acids: CSVRTVVDYGYTF. CDR3 DNA: TGCAGCGTCCGGACAGTTGTGGACTATGGCTACACCTTC.

In DNA, the CDR3 is TGTGCCATCCGAGAGACAGGATCCTACGAGCAGTACTTC. It codes for CAIRETGSYEQYF. The V and J genes are TRBV6-6 and TRBJ2-7; D is perhaps TRBD1 (6 bases). The V and J ends lost 10 bases and 1 base respectively, with 14 bases between them. Germline V gene data show CDR1 as MNHNY and CDR2 as SVGAGI (reference sequence). CDR3 length equals 13 residues.

The V call is TRBV5-4, the J call TRBJ2-1; possibly TRBD2 for D (6 bases). V lost 4 bases, J lost 10 bases, and 21 bases lay in between. The CDR3 totals 15 residues. Germline V gene sequence: CDR1 SGHNT, CDR2 YYREEE (reference sequence). CDR3 nucleotide sequence: TGTGCCAGCAGCCCGCCGGGACTGGCCGTGGGGGAGCAGTTCTTC. Protein product: CASSPPGLAVGEQFF.

This rearrangement joins TRBV20-1 to TRBJ2-7; D gene unclear. The CDR3 runs 13 residues. Germline-derived CDR1 and CDR2 are DFQATT and SNEGSKA (reference sequence). Between the trimmed V and J ends, which lost 1 base and 4 bases, there was a span of 11 bases. In DNA form, the CDR3 reads TGCAGTGCTAGAGTAGCCGGTCGATACGAGCAGTACTTC. Residues: CSARVAGRYEQYF.

This chain uses TRBV20-1 with TRBJ2-7; TRBD2 matches 11 bases. J was trimmed by 0 bases and V by 3 bases; bases with no gene match: 4. The CDR3 consists of 15 residues. Germline CDR1 DFQATT, CDR2 SNEGSKA (reference sequence). The CDR3 is CSASPGTSGSYEQYF. DNA of the CDR3: TGCAGTGCTAGTCCCGGGACTAGCGGCTCCTACGAGCAGTACTTC.

The V and J genes are TRBV19 and TRBJ2-5; unclear D gene. Germline-derived CDR1 and CDR2 are LNHDA and SQIVND (reference sequence). The V end was cut by 2 bases, the J end by 4 bases, with 11 bases between. This CDR3 has 14 amino acids. The CDR3 nucleotides are TGTGCCAGTAGTATAAGAGCAAAGGGAGAGACCCAGTACTTC. Its protein is CASSIRAKGETQYF.

A few counts support this clonotype. The gene calls are TRBV7-2 and TRBJ2-3, with D uncertain. The CDR3 runs 12 residues. Germline V CDR1 and CDR2: SGHTA, FQGNSA. Trimming took off 5 bases at V and 4 bases at J, with 7 bases between the two ends. The CDR3 is CASSPFSDTQYF. CDR3 coding DNA: TGTGCCAGCAGCCCCTTTTCAGATACGCAGTATTTT. Based on the CDR3 plus reference TRBV7-2 and TRBJ2-3, the full variable domain is GAGVSQSPSNKVTEKGKDVELRCDPISGHTALYWYRQSLGQGLEFLIYFQGNSAPDKSGLPSDRFSAERTGGSVSTLTIQRTQQEDSAVYLCASSPFSDTQYFGPGTRLTVL.